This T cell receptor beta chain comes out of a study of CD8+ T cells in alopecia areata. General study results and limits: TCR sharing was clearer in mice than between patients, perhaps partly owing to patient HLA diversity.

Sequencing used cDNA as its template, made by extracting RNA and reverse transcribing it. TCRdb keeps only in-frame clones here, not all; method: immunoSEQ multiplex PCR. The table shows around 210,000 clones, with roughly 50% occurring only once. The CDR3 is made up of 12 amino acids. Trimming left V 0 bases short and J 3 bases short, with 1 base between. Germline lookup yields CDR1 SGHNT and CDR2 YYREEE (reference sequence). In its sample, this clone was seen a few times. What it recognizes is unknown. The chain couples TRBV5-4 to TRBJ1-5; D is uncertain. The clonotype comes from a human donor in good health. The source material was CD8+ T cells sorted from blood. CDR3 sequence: CASSLDNQPQHF. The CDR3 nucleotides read TGTGCCAGCAGCTTGGACAATCAGCCCCAGCATTTT.